This paragraph reports one TCR beta chain. Its specificity is not known. These data are taken from a study of cytomegalovirus exposure and HLA in healthy donors. Overall study findings and caveats: Some V segments, TRBV6-2 and TRBV6-3 among them, were indistinguishable and were therefore excluded.

V was trimmed by 3 bases and J by 6 bases, leaving 11 bases between them. The germline V gene encodes CDR1 LNHDA and CDR2 SQIVND (reference sequence). This CDR3 spans 13 amino acids. PCR employed 60 Vbeta and 13 Jbeta primers. Sequenced by immunoSEQ multiplex PCR; TCRdb stores in-frame clones only, minus some. The sample holds approximately 40,000 clones, 82% seen once. The V and J genes are TRBV19 and TRBJ1-1; D possibly corresponds to TRBD1 (5 bases). The clonotype comes from a woman aged 18-30 years in good health and CMV-seropositive. The sample was PBMCs. The CDR3 DNA reads TGTGCCAGTAGTATTCGGGGGGAAGCTGAAGCTTTCTTT. It codes for CASSIRGEAEAFF.